This T cell receptor beta chain was obtained from a study of blood T cell repertoires in COVID-19. Study-level information: Samples of COVID-19 (acute and convalescent) were obtained from the United States, Italy and Spain.

CDR1 and CDR2 (germline): SGHAT, FQDESV (reference sequence). The CDR3 loop spans 12 amino acids. V was pared by 5 bases and J by 5 bases, with 10 bases between. Individuals aged about 18 to 89 years were recruited from 24 US areas. Resolution of symptoms, clearance, or two negative PCRs was present in recovered Cohort 3 donors. Study processing details: Researchers report that nucleated cell counts were estimated from reference gene primer amplification. Using immunoSEQ multiplex PCR, the repertoire was profiled, and TCRdb retains in-frame clones only, with some absent. That table furnishes V, J and clone size, whereas the DNA furnished D and trimming. The repertoire has under 200,000 clones, around 89% of them found once; the top ten carry about 0.8%.

The rearrangement joins TRBV11-1 to TRBJ2-7, with unresolved D. The TCR sequence derives from a woman aged 18-29 years who had recovered from COVID-19. Sequenced input: PBMCs or T cells enriched from blood (not recorded which). The CDR3 protein is CASSPQRHEQYF. The CDR3 coding sequence is TGTGCCAGCAGCCCCCAGCGACACGAGCAGTACTTC.